The rows below give T cell receptor beta chains drawn from one sample of a study of PD-1 blockade in classical Hodgkin lymphoma. Generated by immunoSEQ multiplex PCR, the TCRdb table keeps only in-frame clones and is missing some. The sample contains 25,000 to 35,000 clones, 71% of which appear only once. The source was peripheral blood mononuclear cells (PBMCs), collected before the second cycle of nivolumab. The receptors come from a human donor with classical Hodgkin lymphoma. Both conserved end residues are part of each CDR3. Fields, in order: V gene, D gene, clone size, J gene, CDR3 protein, CDR3 DNA. D genes are given only for firm matches. Rows may omit the clone size; those that give it use once, few, many or a size class.

TRBV19	-	-	TRBJ1-5	CASSIRGNQPQHF	TGTGCCAGTAGTATTAGAGGCAATCAGCCCCAGCATTTT
TRBV29-1	TRBD1	-	TRBJ2-5	CSVFRTGVGQETQYF	TGCAGCGTTTTCAGGACAGGAGTGGGGCAAGAGACCCAGTACTTC
TRBV7-9	TRBD1	once	TRBJ2-6	CASSSDRGLISGANVLTF	TGTGCCAGCAGCTCTGACAGGGGGCTAATCTCTGGGGCCAACGTCCTGACTTTC
TRBV7-8	-	-	TRBJ2-5	CASSLVVGLLGQETQYF	TGTGCCAGCAGCTTAGTGGTGGGATTACTGGGGCAAGAGACCCAGTACTTC
TRBV5-1	-	-	TRBJ1-1	CASSLEAEAFF	TGCGCCAGCAGCTTAGAGGCAGAAGCTTTCTTT
TRBV5-1	-	-	TRBJ2-2	CASSQGTGELFF	TGCGCCAGCAGCCAGGGTACCGGGGAGCTGTTTTTT
TRBV29-1	TRBD1	medium-sized	TRBJ1-1	CSVGHRGQNTEAFF	TGCAGCGTTGGTCACAGGGGACAGAACACTGAAGCTTTCTTT
TRBV5-6	TRBD1	-	TRBJ2-7	CASSQGQPYEQYF	TGTGCCAGCAGCCAGGGACAGCCCTACGAGCAGTACTTC
TRBV4-1	-	-	TRBJ2-6	CASSQERASGANVLTF	TGCGCCAGCAGCCAAGAAAGGGCGTCTGGGGCCAACGTCCTGACTTTC
TRBV14	-	-	TRBJ2-3	CASSQEILSFSSTDTQYF	TGTGCCAGCAGCCAAGAAATTTTATCTTTTTCTAGCACAGATACGCAGTATTTT
TRBV6-4	-	-	TRBJ2-5	CASNRDARAEETQYF	TGTGCCAGCAACAGGGATGCACGGGCGGAAGAGACCCAGTACTTC
TRBV7-2	-	-	TRBJ1-4	CASSLAFGGIEKLFF	TGTGCCAGCAGCTTAGCTTTCGGGGGAATTGAAAAACTGTTTTTT
TRBV9	TRBD1	few	TRBJ2-7	CASSVAGQGNEQYF	TGTGCCAGCAGCGTAGCGGGACAGGGGAACGAGCAGTACTTC
TRBV7-2	TRBD1	-	TRBJ2-1	CASSSGQIREGQFF	TGTGCCAGCAGCTCGGGACAGATTCGTGAGGGGCAGTTCTTC
TRBV27	-	once	TRBJ1-1	CASSWGGRFTEAFF	TGTGCCAGCAGTTGGGGTGGGCGGTTCACTGAAGCTTTCTTT
TRBV7-3	-	-	TRBJ2-5	CASSLVGQVFGETQYF	TGTGCCAGCAGCTTAGTAGGCCAGGTATTTGGAGAGACCCAGTACTTC
TRBV5-1	TRBD1	-	TRBJ2-7	CASSSGQGEWDEQYF	TGCGCCAGCAGCTCGGGACAGGGGGAGTGGGACGAGCAGTACTTC
TRBV2	-	few	TRBJ1-2	CASREAGTYYGYTF	TGTGCCAGCAGGGAGGCAGGGACATACTATGGCTACACCTTC
TRBV2	TRBD2	-	TRBJ2-5	CASTRGAGETQYF	TGTGCCAGCACGCGGGGGGCCGGAGAGACCCAGTACTTC
TRBV10-3	-	-	TRBJ1-1	CAIGEQGRTEAFF	TGTGCCATCGGAGAACAGGGAAGGACTGAAGCTTTCTTT
TRBV28	-	-	TRBJ2-1	CASSPKRDSYGEQFF	TGTGCCAGCAGTCCTAAACGGGACTCCTACGGGGAGCAGTTCTTC
TRBV7-9	-	-	TRBJ1-2	CASSFSAVEGYTF	TGTGCCAGCAGCTTCTCAGCAGTAGAAGGCTACACCTTC
TRBV7-2	-	-	TRBJ1-2	CASSLERFGGLNGYTF	TGTGCCAGCAGCTTAGAAAGATTCGGGGGCCTAAATGGCTACACCTTC